Listed here are 5 T cell receptor beta chains from one sample, sequenced in a study of blood T cell repertoires in COVID-19. TCRdb keeps only in-frame clones here, not all; method: immunoSEQ multiplex PCR. The sample yields approximately 200,000 clones, 82% seen once. Sequencing input: peripheral blood. The source is a human donor with acute or convalescent COVID-19. The donor label of this sample is uncertain.

The rearrangement joins TRBV28 to TRBJ1-2, with 9 bases lining up with TRBD1. This CDR3 is 15 amino acids long. V gave up 6 bases and J gave up 2 bases; unmatched junction bases: 7. Germline CDR1 is MDHEN and CDR2 is SYDVKM. The CDR3 bases are TGTGCCAGCAGGTTCCGGGACAGGGACAACTATGGCTACACCTTC. This translates into CASRFRDRDNYGYTF.

The V and J genes are TRBV28 and TRBJ2-7, with D uncertain. Trimming stripped 5 bases from V and 5 bases from J, with 13 bases between. The CDR3 extends over 13 amino acids. Looked up from germline, CDR1 is MDHEN and CDR2 is SYDVKM. This CDR3 is CASSPPLSHEQYF. The CDR3 coding sequence is TGTGCCAGCAGTCCCCCCCTAAGCCACGAGCAGTACTTC.

The chain carries TRBV6-5 and TRBJ2-1; TRBD2 aligns across 13 bases. The germline CDR1 and CDR2 sequences are MNHEY and SVGAGI. V shed 6 bases, J shed 5 bases, and the junction held 4 bases outside the gene matches. The CDR3 is 15 residues long. This CDR3 is CASSPGTSGDNEQFF. DNA for the CDR3: TGTGCCAGCAGCCCCGGGACTAGCGGGGACAATGAGCAGTTCTTC.

The V gene is TRBV9, the J gene TRBJ1-2, with a weak D call TRBD1 (5 bases). The V gene lost 0 bases and the J gene lost 0 bases, with 6 bases spanning the gap. Germline V gene lookup returns CDR1 SGDLS and CDR2 YYNGEE. This CDR3 region has 14 residues. Written as DNA, the CDR3 is TGTGCCAGCAGCGTAGGGGGCTCTAACTATGGCTACACCTTC. It is translated as CASSVGGSNYGYTF.

The chain employs TRBV27 and TRBJ1-2; maybe TRBD1 (6 bases). Germline V gene lookup returns CDR1 MNHEY and CDR2 SMNVEV (reference sequence). Deletions cut 5 bases from V and 6 bases from J, with 19 bases between. The CDR3 length is 15 residues. In DNA, the CDR3 is TGTGCCAGCAGTCCTCGCGCGGGGGGCTGGGATGGCTACACCTTC. Encoded protein: CASSPRAGGWDGYTF.